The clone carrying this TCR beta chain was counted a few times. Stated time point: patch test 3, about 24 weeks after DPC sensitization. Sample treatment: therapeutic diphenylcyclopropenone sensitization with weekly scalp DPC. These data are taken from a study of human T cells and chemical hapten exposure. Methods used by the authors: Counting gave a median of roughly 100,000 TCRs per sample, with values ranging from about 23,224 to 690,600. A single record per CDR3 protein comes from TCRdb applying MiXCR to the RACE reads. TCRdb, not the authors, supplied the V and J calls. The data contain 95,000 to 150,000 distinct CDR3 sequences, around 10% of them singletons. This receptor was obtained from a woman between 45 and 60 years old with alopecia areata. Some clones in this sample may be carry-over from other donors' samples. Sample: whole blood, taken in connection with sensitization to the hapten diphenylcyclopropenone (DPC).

The CDR3 protein is CASIRLAGPTYNEQFF. DNA of the CDR3: TGTGCCAGCATCAGACTAGCGGGACCTACCTACAATGAGCAGTTCTTC. V and J are TRBV21-1 and TRBJ2-1; the table's D call TRBD2 went unverified against the DNA. TRBV21-1 is a known pseudogene. The CDR3 covers 16 residues.